The rows below give T cell receptor beta chains drawn from one sample of a study of cytomegalovirus exposure and HLA in healthy donors. Assay: immunoSEQ multiplex PCR; the TCRdb copy retains only in-frame clones and omits some. The sample data list about 130,000 clones. Sequences were obtained from PBMCs. These receptors were obtained from a woman in her thirties or forties in good health and CMV-seropositive. Both conserved end residues are part of each CDR3. The D gene is left open where the match is weak.

DNA,CDR3,D,J,V
TGTGCCAGCTCACCATCAAATGAAGAGACCCAGTACTTC,CASSPSNEETQYF,.,TRBJ2-5,TRBV18
TGCGCCAGCGGGGGACTAGCGGGAGGTGAGCAGTTCTTC,CASGGLAGGEQFF,TRBD2,TRBJ2-1,TRBV10-2
TGTGCCAGCAGTTTGAGACACTCTGGAAACACCATATATTTT,CASSLRHSGNTIYF,.,TRBJ1-3,TRBV27
TGCAGCGTTGAAAGGACAGGGGAGGGCACAGATACGCAGTATTTT,CSVERTGEGTDTQYF,TRBD1,TRBJ2-3,TRBV29-1
TGTGCCAGCAGCCCGGAGTCGTACTATGGCTACACCTTC,CASSPESYYGYTF,.,TRBJ1-2,TRBV7-9
TGTGCCAGCGCATGGGGGCCCACTAATGGAAACACCATATATTTT,CASAWGPTNGNTIYF,.,TRBJ1-3,TRBV28
TGTGCCAGCAGTTCACCCAGGGGGCGAATGTCCCACGAGCAGTACTTC,CASSSPRGRMSHEQYF,TRBD1,TRBJ2-7,TRBV27
TGTGCCAGCAGCTTCGGGAGAGGGGTCACCGGGGAGCTGTTTTTT,CASSFGRGVTGELFF,.,TRBJ2-2,TRBV27
TGTGCCAGTAGTATGGGACTAGCGGGAGGCAACGAGCAGTACTTC,CASSMGLAGGNEQYF,TRBD2,TRBJ2-7,TRBV19
TGTGCCATCAGTGAGTCGAAGGCGGAAAGGACCTACAATGAGCAGTTCTTC,CAISESKAERTYNEQFF,.,TRBJ2-1,TRBV10-3
TGTGCCAGCAGCTTAGCGCGGGACAGGGGTGAAAAACTGTTTTTT,CASSLARDRGEKLFF,TRBD1,TRBJ1-4,TRBV7-9
TGTGCCAGCAGTGCGAACAGGAACTATGGCTACACCTTC,CASSANRNYGYTF,.,TRBJ1-2,TRBV6-4
TGTGCCAGCAGCTTAATAGGTAGCGGGAGGGCGGAATACAATGAGCAGTTCTTC,CASSLIGSGRAEYNEQFF,TRBD2,TRBJ2-1,TRBV7-3
TGTGCCATGGGAGCTGGACTAGCGGGAGGGACCACAGATACGCAGTATTTT,CAMGAGLAGGTTDTQYF,TRBD2,TRBJ2-3,TRBV2
TGTGCCAGTAGTGGTAATAGCGGGGGGTACAATGAGCAGTTCTTC,CASSGNSGGYNEQFF,TRBD2,TRBJ2-1,TRBV19
TGCAGCGTAGACAGTCTTAGGGGCTATGGCTACACCTTC,CSVDSLRGYGYTF,.,TRBJ1-2,TRBV29-1
TGTGCCAGCAGCCCCCATGGGGGACTCGATGAGCAGTTCTTC,CASSPHGGLDEQFF,.,TRBJ2-1,TRBV7-2
TGTGCCAGTAGTACCGGGACAGAAAACACCGGGGAGCTGTTTTTT,CASSTGTENTGELFF,TRBD1,TRBJ2-2,TRBV19
TGTGCCAGCAGTTTGGAGGCGGGAGGGAACACCGGGGAGCTGTTTTTT,CASSLEAGGNTGELFF,TRBD2,TRBJ2-2,TRBV28
TGTGCCAGCAGCTCCTCCCCCGAGCAGTACTTC,CASSSSPEQYF,.,TRBJ2-7,TRBV11-2
TGTGCCAGCAGTTTAGGGACAGGGGCGGGAGGCTACACCTTC,CASSLGTGAGGYTF,TRBD1,TRBJ1-2,TRBV6-6
TGTGCCAGCAGCTCCGGGACAGGGGGCTTTGAGCAGTACTTC,CASSSGTGGFEQYF,TRBD1,TRBJ2-7,TRBV27
TGTGCCAGCAGTTTATCTACCGGGACAGGGGGCGGCTACACCTTC,CASSLSTGTGGGYTF,TRBD1,TRBJ1-2,TRBV27
TGTGCCAGCAGTCGGGGAGAGACCTACAATGAGCAGTTCTTC,CASSRGETYNEQFF,.,TRBJ2-1,TRBV6-5
TGCGCCAGCAGCTTGTTACAAGACTATGGCTACACCTTC,CASSLLQDYGYTF,.,TRBJ1-2,TRBV5-1
TGTGCCAGCAGTTCTGGGGGAGGTGCTACTGGGGCCAACGTCCTGACTTTC,CASSSGGGATGANVLTF,.,TRBJ2-6,TRBV11-2
TGTGCCAGCAGCTTAAATAGCGGGAGGTCGACCGGGGAGCTGTTTTTT,CASSLNSGRSTGELFF,TRBD2,TRBJ2-2,TRBV7-2